This T cell receptor (beta chain) came from a study of blood T cell repertoires in COVID-19. Libraries were prepared by immunoSEQ multiplex PCR; TCRdb keeps only in-frame clonotypes and omits some of them. The data show about 150,000 clones, roughly 80% seen once. The sequencing input was peripheral blood. This receptor was obtained from a man between 65 and 79 years old with active or convalescent COVID-19.

Written as DNA, the CDR3 is TGTGCCAGCAGCCCACAGGGATTGGCGGGAGGCACTGAAGCTTTCTTT. It is translated as CASSPQGLAGGTEAFF. This rearrangement joins TRBV7-3 to TRBJ1-1; weak D call: TRBD1 (6 bases). Trimming removed 5 bases at V and 4 bases at J, with 20 bases between. CDR1 and CDR2 from the germline V gene are SGHTA and FQGTGA. This CDR3 has 16 amino acids.